What follows are 25 T cell receptor beta chains derived from one specimen sequenced in a study of blood T cell repertoires in COVID-19. The table came from immunoSEQ multiplex PCR; TCRdb's copy has only in-frame clones and leaves some out. The repertoire consists of 200,000 to 300,000 clones, with about 88% occurring once and the leading ten covering over 5%. The source material was peripheral blood. Source of these receptors: a woman aged 60-75 years with COVID-19, enrolled during active disease.

The rearrangement joins TRBV7-2 to TRBJ2-7, with 8 bases matching TRBD1. Germline V gene data show CDR1 as SGHTA and CDR2 as FQGNSA. The CDR3 runs 17 residues. Germline trimming cut 0 bases from V and 2 bases from J; bases unmatched to any gene: 9. The CDR3 DNA reads TGTGCCAGCAGCTTAGCGGTTTCCTGGACAGGGCCCTACGAGCAGTACTTC. Protein sequence: CASSLAVSWTGPYEQYF.

The chain has TRBV2 and TRBJ1-5; tentative D call: TRBD1 (6 bases). Deletions cut 7 bases from V and 6 bases from J, with 16 bases between. CDR3 length: 14 residues. The V gene's germline CDR1 is SNHLY and CDR2 FYNNEI. For the CDR3, the DNA is TGTGCCAGCACCGAAACAGGGATCGGTCAGCCCCAGCATTTT. Translation gives CASTETGIGQPQHF.

This chain connects TRBV5-1 to TRBJ1-2; possible D gene TRBD1, 6 bases. Germline-derived CDR1 and CDR2 are SGHRS and YFSETQ. This CDR3 has 13 residues. The germline V and J ends were trimmed by 3 bases and 2 bases, with 8 bases remaining between them. DNA of the CDR3: TGCGCCAGCAGCTCGACAGGCAACTATGGCTACACCTTC. Its protein is CASSSTGNYGYTF.

The chain recombines TRBV4-3 with TRBJ1-2; D remains unclear. CDR3 size: 13 residues. Germline CDR1 reads LGHNA; CDR2 reads YSLEER. V gave up 0 bases and J gave up 8 bases, with 10 bases separating them. The CDR3 sequence: CASSQDLGEGYTF. The CDR3 coding sequence is TGCGCCAGCAGCCAAGATCTCGGGGAAGGCTACACCTTC.

On this clone itself: This may stem from a read error, because a much larger clone lies one nucleotide away. The V gene is TRBV4-1, the J gene TRBJ2-7; weak D call: TRBD1 (6 bases). The CDR3 extends over 13 amino acids. Looked up from germline, CDR1 is MGHRA and CDR2 is YSYEKL. The CDR3 DNA sequence: TGCGTCAGCAGCCAACACGGGACACCCGAGCAGTACTTC. This encodes CVSSQHGTPEQYF.

The rearrangement uses TRBV5-1 and TRBJ2-7, with TRBD2 matching over 8 bases. The CDR3 is 17 residues long. V lost 1 base and J lost 3; bases outside the gene matches: 12. Germline CDR1 reads SGHRS; CDR2 reads YFSETQ. CDR3 sequence reads: CASSLPFPAGGRYEQYF. Written as DNA, the CDR3 is TGCGCCAGCAGCTTGCCTTTCCCTGCGGGAGGCCGCTACGAGCAGTACTTC.

This chain links TRBV5-6 with TRBJ1-2, with D uncertain. Germline CDR1 SGHDT, CDR2 YYEEEE. The CDR3 is 14 residues long. The germline V and J ends were trimmed by 2 bases and 3 bases, with 11 bases remaining between them. The CDR3 nucleotides are TGTGCCAGCAGCTTCCAGGATCTTGACTATGGCTACACCTTC. Its translation is CASSFQDLDYGYTF.

J is TRBJ2-7 and V is TRBV18; 12 nucleotides agree with TRBD2. The CDR3 extends over 22 amino acids. Per germline, CDR1 KGHSH and CDR2 LQKENI. J gave up 0 bases and V 0 bases, and 18 bases lay outside the gene matches. The CDR3 sequence is CASSPPRTGSSGRAPSSYEQYF. The CDR3 DNA follows: TGTGCCAGCTCACCACCGAGGACAGGGTCTAGCGGGAGGGCCCCTAGCTCCTACGAGCAGTACTTC. The entire variable domain, with the rest obtained from reference TRBV18 and TRBJ2-7, is as follows: NAGVMQNPRHLVRRRGQEARLRCSPMKGHSHVYWYRQLPEEGLKFMVYLQKENIIDESGMPKERFSAEFPKEGPSILRIQQVVRGDSAAYFCASSPPRTGSSGRAPSSYEQYFGPGTRLTVT.

The CDR3 sequence: CAISEGRVDNEQFF. The CDR3 nucleotides are TGTGCCATCAGTGAAGGCAGGGTAGACAATGAGCAGTTCTTC. The V and J genes are TRBV10-3 and TRBJ2-1; maybe TRBD1 (5 bases). The CDR3 totals 14 residues. The V gene lost 3 bases and the J gene lost 5 bases, with 11 bases spanning the gap. Germline loops: CDR1 ENHRY, CDR2 SYGVKD.

This clone was found once. The rearrangement joins TRBV5-1 to TRBJ2-7, with TRBD1 matching over 7 bases. The CDR3 covers 14 residues. V trimming: 4 bases; J trimming: 3 bases; junction bases outside the gene matches: 7. The germline V gene has CDR1 SGHRS and CDR2 YFSETQ. The CDR3 sequence: CASSLQGTNYEQYF. As DNA, the CDR3 is TGCGCCAGCAGCCTACAGGGGACCAACTACGAGCAGTACTTC.

This clone was counted between two and nine times. This chain joins TRBV12-3 or TRBV12-4 and TRBJ1-2; D remains unclear. Trimming left V 0 bases short and J 4 bases short, with 6 bases between. CDR3 length: 13 residues. CDR3 sequence (DNA): TGTGCCAGCAGTTTAGCGAGTGCCTATGGCTACACCTTC. Translating gives CASSLASAYGYTF.

V and J are TRBV11-2 and TRBJ2-1, with 9 bases that match TRBD2. The CDR3 runs to 15 residues. CDR1 is SGHAT and CDR2 is FQNNGV in the germline V gene. Trimming cost V 3 bases and J 8 bases; bases outside gene matches: 8. The CDR3 reads CASSFQLAGRHEQFF. CDR3 bases: TGTGCCAGCAGCTTCCAGCTAGCGGGAAGGCATGAGCAGTTCTTC.

V gene TRBV6-2 or TRBV6-3 combines with J gene TRBJ2-7; D call uncertain. Trimming removed 5 bases from V and 6 bases from J, with 8 bases in between. The CDR3 is 11 amino acids. From germline, CDR1 is MNHEY and CDR2 SVGEGT. The CDR3: CASSLLIEQYF. The DNA for the CDR3 is TGTGCCAGCAGTCTCCTTATCGAGCAGTACTTC.

This clone was picked up one time. V and J are TRBV27 and TRBJ1-2, with 7 bases lining up with TRBD1. This CDR3 has 13 amino acids. Trimming at V came to 5 bases and at J to 4 bases, leaving 4 bases not matched to a gene. Germline V gives CDR1 MNHEY, CDR2 SMNVEV (reference sequence). The CDR3 spells CASSLTGLYGYTF. The CDR3 nucleotides are TGTGCCAGCAGTCTGACAGGGCTCTATGGCTACACCTTC.

The CDR3 region is CASGLVLGRGNEQFF. For the CDR3, the DNA is TGTGCTAGTGGTTTGGTACTAGGGAGGGGCAATGAGCAGTTCTTC. V usage is TRBV12-5 and J usage is TRBJ2-1; 7 positions match TRBD2. This CDR3 comprises 15 residues. V lost 0 bases, J lost 6 bases, and 5 bases stayed unmatched. The germline V gene has CDR1 LGHNT and CDR2 FRNRAP.

V usage is TRBV9 and J usage is TRBJ2-2; a possible D gene is TRBD2 (5 bases). CDR1 is SGDLS, CDR2 YYNGEE, per germline. The CDR3 length is 14 residues. Trimming shortened V by 3 bases and J by 4 bases, and 10 bases separated the two germline ends. CDR3: CASSALGFTGELFF. The CDR3 nucleotides read TGTGCCAGCAGCGCACTAGGATTCACCGGGGAGCTGTTTTTT.

The J gene is TRBJ2-2, the V gene TRBV7-9; possible D gene TRBD1, 5 bases. Per germline, CDR1 SEHNR and CDR2 FQNEAQ (reference sequence). This CDR3 is built from 16 residues. Trimming shortened V by 1 base and J by 0 bases, and 9 bases separated the two germline ends. The CDR3 is CASSLVRTTNTGELFF. For the CDR3, the DNA is TGTGCCAGCAGCTTAGTTAGGACAACGAACACCGGGGAGCTGTTTTTT.

This rearrangement joins TRBV6-5 to TRBJ2-1, with 7 bases that match TRBD2. Trimming at V came to 6 bases and at J to 5 bases, leaving 7 bases not matched to a gene. This CDR3 contains 14 residues. Germline V gene lookup returns CDR1 MNHEY and CDR2 SVGAGI. The CDR3 coding sequence is TGTGCCAGCAGATCAGCGGGAAAGAACAATGAGCAGTTCTTC. Its protein is CASRSAGKNNEQFF.

This chain joins TRBV21-1 and TRBJ1-1; the table's D gene call, TRBD1, was not cross checked with the DNA. TRBV21-1 is a documented pseudogene. The CDR3 runs 17 residues. The CDR3 loop is CASSNLGSPKVNTEAFF. CDR3 nucleotides: TGTGCCAGCAGCAACCTGGGCAGCCCAAAGGTGAACACTGAAGCTTTCTTT.

The chain recombines TRBV19 with TRBJ2-7; D call uncertain. The CDR3 loop spans 13 amino acids. Deletions cut 3 bases from V and 0 bases from J, with 6 bases between. Germline-derived CDR1 and CDR2 are LNHDA and SQIVND (reference sequence). CDR3 amino acids: CASSMARSYEQYF. For the CDR3, the DNA is TGTGCCAGTAGTATGGCACGCTCCTACGAGCAGTACTTC.

This clone has only a few counts. The J gene is TRBJ1-3, the V gene TRBV29-1; a weak D match, TRBD1 (6 bases). V was clipped by 7 bases and J by 4 bases, with 14 bases between them. CDR1 and CDR2 (germline): SQVTM, ANQGSEA. This CDR3 is built from 13 residues. CDR3 coding DNA: TGCAGCGCCAGACAGGCCAGGGGAAACACCATATATTTT. Translation gives CSARQARGNTIYF.

J is TRBJ2-2 and V is TRBV10-3, with 13 positions matching TRBD2. CDR3 length equals 16 residues. The trim removed 6 bases at V and 1 base at J, leaving 2 bases unmatched. Germline V gene data show CDR1 as ENHRY and CDR2 as SYGVKD. The CDR3 protein is CAIRRTSGRNTGELFF. The CDR3 nucleotides are TGTGCCATCAGAAGGACTAGCGGGAGGAACACCGGGGAGCTGTTTTTT.

The gene calls are TRBV7-2 and TRBJ2-3; the match to TRBD2 covers 15 bases. Losses at the gene ends were 5 bases for V and 6 bases for J; bases not matched to a gene: 6. The CDR3 length is 16 residues. The V gene's germline CDR1 is SGHTA and CDR2 FQGNSA. The CDR3 DNA is TGTGCCAGCAGCCCGGGACTAGCGGGAGGAAAGGATACGCAGTATTTT. Its translation is CASSPGLAGGKDTQYF.

This chain joins TRBV6-5 and TRBJ1-5; weak D call: TRBD1 (5 bases). The germline gives CDR1 MNHEY, CDR2 SVGAGI. The CDR3 consists of 14 residues. Trimming stripped 10 bases from V and 3 bases from J, with 16 bases between. CDR3 coding DNA: TGTGCCATCCTACCGCGGACACCCAATCAGCCCCAGCATTTT. It yields the protein CAILPRTPNQPQHF.

The V call is TRBV9, the J call TRBJ2-1; D ambiguous. The germline V gene has CDR1 SGDLS and CDR2 YYNGEE. V gave up 0 bases and J gave up 3 bases, with 10 bases separating them. This CDR3 has 15 amino acids. The CDR3 bases are TGTGCCAGCAGCGTAGGCCCGGGTGGCTACAATGAGCAGTTCTTC. Translated: CASSVGPGGYNEQFF. Based on the CDR3 plus reference TRBV9 and TRBJ2-1, the full variable domain is DSGVTQTPKHLITATGQRVTLRCSPRSGDLSVYWYQQSLDQGLQFLIQYYNGEERAKGNILERFSAQQFPDLHSELNLSSLELGDSALYFCASSVGPGGYNEQFFGPGTRLTVL.